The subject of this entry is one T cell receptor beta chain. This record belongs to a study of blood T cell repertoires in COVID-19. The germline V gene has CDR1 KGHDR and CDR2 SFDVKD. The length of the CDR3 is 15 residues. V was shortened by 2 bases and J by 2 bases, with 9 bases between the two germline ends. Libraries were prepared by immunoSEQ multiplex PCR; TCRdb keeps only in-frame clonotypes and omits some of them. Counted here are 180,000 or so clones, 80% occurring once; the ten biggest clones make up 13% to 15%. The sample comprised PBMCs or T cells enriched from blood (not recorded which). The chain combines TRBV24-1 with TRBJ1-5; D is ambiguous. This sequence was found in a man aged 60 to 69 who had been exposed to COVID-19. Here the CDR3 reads CATSDSTGGNQPQHF. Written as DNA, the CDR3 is TGTGCCACCAGTGATTCTACCGGTGGCAATCAGCCCCAGCATTTT.